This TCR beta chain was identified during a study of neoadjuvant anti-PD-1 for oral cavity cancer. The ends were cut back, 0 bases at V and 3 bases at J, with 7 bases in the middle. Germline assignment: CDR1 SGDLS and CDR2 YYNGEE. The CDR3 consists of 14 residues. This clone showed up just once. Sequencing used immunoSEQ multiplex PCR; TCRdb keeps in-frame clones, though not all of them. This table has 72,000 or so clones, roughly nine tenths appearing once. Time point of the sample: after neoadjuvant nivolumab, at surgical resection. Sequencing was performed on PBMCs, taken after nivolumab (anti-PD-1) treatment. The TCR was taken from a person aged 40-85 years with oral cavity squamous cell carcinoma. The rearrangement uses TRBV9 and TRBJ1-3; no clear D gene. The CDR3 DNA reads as TGTGCCAGCAGCGTAGTGGGTAATGGAAACACCATATATTTT. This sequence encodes CASSVVGNGNTIYF.